The sequence of this T cell receptor (beta chain) was determined in a study of shared clonotypes between healthy human individuals. Study conclusions and caveats: Relative to their counterparts shared across all four donors, non-shared clonotypes exhibited diminished generation probabilities. Depth was large, yet rarefaction showed that sorted-subset sequencing was incomplete. Exclusively blood specimens were collected; tissue repertoires likely differ.

This clone was observed a few times. Its antigen is not identified. CD8 memory combined CD45RO+ cells with CCR7-negative CD45RA+ TemRA cells. CDR1 is SQVTM and CDR2 is ANQGSEA in the germline V gene. V trimming: 6 bases; J trimming: 6 bases; junction bases outside the gene matches: 4. The CDR3 contains 11 residues. TCRdb's table, derived via immunoSEQ multiplex PCR, lists solely in-frame clones and lacks some. This sample has more than 550,000 clones; about 92% occur once, and the top ten carry 34%. V is TRBV29-1 and J is TRBJ1-1; 7 nucleotides agree with TRBD1. The TCR sequence derives from a man in his late teens or twenties in good health. Some clones in this sample may be carry-over from other donors' samples. Sequenced: memory CD8+ T cells from PBMCs. Noted subset: CD45RO+ cells pooled with CCR7-negative TemRA cells. CDR3 bases: TGCAGCGTCTGGACAGGCTCTGAAGCTTTCTTT. Residues: CSVWTGSEAFF. The complete variable domain, with remaining parts taken from reference TRBV29-1 and TRBJ1-1, reads SAVISQKPSRDICQRGTSLTIQCQVDSQVTMMFWYRQQPGQSLTLIATANQGSEATYESGFVIDKFPISRPNLTFSTLTVSNMSPEDSSIYLCSVWTGSEAFFGQGTRLTVV.